What follows are 27 T cell receptor beta chains derived from one specimen sequenced in a study of blood T cells in healthy people across ages. Through a sample-barcoded 5' primer and a J-beta primer mix, a second PCR was run for roughly 6 to 12 cycles. TCRdb independently ran MiXCR on the 5' RACE reads; one entry per CDR3 protein. The sample holds roughly 730,000 distinct CDR3 sequences, approximately 53% seen once. Sample: blood. Every receptor here comes from a man aged 40-49 years in good health.

The chain carries TRBV10-3 and TRBJ2-1; 8 bases match TRBD1. CDR1 is ENHRY, CDR2 SYGVKD, per germline. V dropped 10 bases and J dropped 8; count of bases not matched to a gene: 7. This CDR3 spans 12 amino acids. CDR3 protein: CATGQGGDEQFF. The CDR3, as DNA: TGTGCCACAGGACAGGGAGGCGATGAGCAGTTCTTC.

CDR3 protein: CASSQVRGQGIGKTGANVLTF. CDR3 sequence (DNA): TGTGCCAGCAGCCAAGTTCGAGGACAGGGTATTGGAAAAACTGGGGCCAACGTCCTGACTTTC. The rearrangement links TRBV4-2 to TRBJ2-6; TRBD1 agrees at 8 bases. CDR1 LGHNA and CDR2 YNFKEQ come from the germline V gene. Trimming cost V 1 base and J 2 bases; bases outside gene matches: 16. CDR3 length: 21 amino acids.

This sequence joins TRBV20-1 and TRBJ1-2; no firm D call. From germline, CDR1 is DFQATT and CDR2 SNEGSKA (reference sequence). V was trimmed by 6 bases and J by 6 bases, leaving 8 bases between them. There are 10 residues in the CDR3. The CDR3 DNA is TGCAGTGCCTTACTGAATGGCTACACCTTC. Its protein is CSALLNGYTF.

The rearrangement uses TRBV4-2 and TRBJ2-1, with a tentative D call TRBD2 (6 bases). Looked up from germline, CDR1 is LGHNA and CDR2 is YNFKEQ. Trimming took off 5 bases at V and 10 bases at J, with 15 bases between the two ends. The CDR3 sequence is 13 residues long. The CDR3 spells CASSIGGQREQFF. The CDR3 DNA reads TGTGCCAGCAGCATCGGAGGGCAAAGAGAGCAGTTCTTC.

This clonotype was detected a few times. The V and J genes are TRBV27 and TRBJ1-5; possible D gene TRBD1, 6 bases. The V end was cut by 5 bases, the J end by 3 bases, with 8 bases between. The CDR3 runs 13 residues. Looked up from germline, CDR1 is MNHEY and CDR2 is SMNVEV (reference sequence). CDR3 sequence: CASSPGVNQPQHF. CDR3 DNA sequence: TGTGCCAGCAGTCCAGGGGTCAATCAGCCCCAGCATTTT.

This clonotype was detected only a few times. The rearrangement joins TRBV2 to TRBJ1-2; D is ambiguous. V gave up 6 bases and J gave up 2 bases, with 13 bases separating them. The germline V gene encodes CDR1 SNHLY and CDR2 FYNNEI. This CDR3 has 14 amino acids. The CDR3 DNA reads TGTGCCAGCAGCCAGACGCACTCAAACTATGGCTACACCTTC. Translating it yields CASSQTHSNYGYTF.

The chain joins TRBV5-4 to TRBJ2-3, with 12 bases lining up with TRBD1. With V trimmed by 5 bases and J by 6 bases, 10 bases remained unmatched. CDR1 and CDR2 from the germline V gene are SGHNT and YYREEE (reference sequence). The CDR3 contains 16 residues. The CDR3 region is CASSFAGQGALDTQYF. As DNA, the CDR3 is TGTGCCAGCAGTTTTGCGGGACAGGGGGCGCTGGATACGCAGTATTTT.

The rearrangement uses TRBV10-3 and TRBJ1-6; 9 nucleotides line up with TRBD1. V lost 4 bases to trimming and J lost 0 bases; unmatched junction nucleotides: 4. The CDR3 consists of 17 residues. Germline assignment: CDR1 ENHRY and CDR2 SYGVKD. CDR3 residues: CAISGTGASSYNSPLHF. CDR3 nucleotides: TGTGCCATCAGTGGGACAGGGGCGAGCTCCTATAATTCACCCCTCCACTTT.

A note on this clonotype: The junction differs from germline at one of its ends, possibly a read error. The gene calls are TRBV6-1 and TRBJ2-6; TRBD1 might be the D (6 bases). The CDR3 extends over 19 amino acids. From germline, CDR1 is MNHNS and CDR2 SASEGT. The CDR3 protein is CASSIWSGTQVSGANVPTF. CDR3 coding DNA: TGTGCCAGCAGTATTTGGTCTGGGACACAAGTCTCTGGGGCCAACGTCCCGACTTTC.

This chain connects TRBV2 to TRBJ1-4; D is undetermined. Per germline, CDR1 SNHLY and CDR2 FYNNEI. Trimming stripped 7 bases from V and 0 bases from J, with 12 bases between. The CDR3 loop spans 15 amino acids. The CDR3: CASTSKGTTNEKLFF. The DNA of the CDR3 is TGTGCCAGCACCTCGAAGGGAACAACTAATGAAAAACTGTTTTTT.

For the CDR3, the DNA is TGCGCCAGCGCAGTCGGGCCACGTGAGCAGTTCTTC. It is translated as CASAVGPREQFF. This sequence joins TRBV5-1 and TRBJ2-1, with D unresolved. V was pared by 7 bases and J by 9 bases, with 14 bases between. The CDR3 extends over 12 amino acids. Germline V CDR1 and CDR2: SGHRS, YFSETQ.

The chain recombines TRBV12-3 or TRBV12-4 with TRBJ1-4, with 9 bases lining up with TRBD1. The CDR3 is 20 residues long. Unmatched junction bases numbered 18, after V lost 4 bases and J lost 3 bases. The CDR3 here is CASSSSHRGLTTFANEKLFF. DNA for the CDR3: TGTGCCAGCAGTTCCTCTCACAGGGGGCTAACTACATTCGCTAATGAAAAACTGTTTTTT.

The rearrangement links TRBV28 to TRBJ1-2; 9 bases line up with TRBD1. This CDR3 spans 14 amino acids. Trimming cost V 7 bases and J 7 bases; bases outside gene matches: 10. Germline values: CDR1 MDHEN, CDR2 SYDVKM. CDR3 DNA: TGTGCCAGCACCCGCGACGGGACAGGGTTTGGCTACACCTTC. Its translation is CASTRDGTGFGYTF.

This clonotype has a handful of counts. A junction end diverges from the germline sequence, so it may reflect a read error. The rearrangement uses TRBV6-1 and TRBJ1-1; D is unclear. CDR1 and CDR2 from the germline V gene are MNHNS and SASEGT. The CDR3 runs to 11 residues. DNA for the CDR3: TGCGCCGCACGGGAGAACACTGAAGCTTTCTTT. Its protein product is CAARENTEAFF.

This sequence joins TRBV20-1 and TRBJ2-1; 9 positions agree with TRBD2. The CDR3 sequence is 15 residues long. In germline, CDR1 is DFQATT, CDR2 SNEGSKA (reference sequence). Unmatched junction bases numbered 13, after V lost 5 bases and J lost 8 bases. The CDR3, as DNA: TGCAGTGCTCAAGAAGGGGCGGGGGGGCCGTATGAGCAGTTCTTC. Its protein is CSAQEGAGGPYEQFF.

The table lists this clonotype with a few counts. The chain employs TRBV27 and TRBJ2-5; TRBD2 matches at 7 bases. CDR3 length: 18 amino acids. Germline CDR1 reads MNHEY; CDR2 reads SMNVEV (reference sequence). Losses at the gene ends were 4 bases for V and 11 bases for J; bases not matched to a gene: 25. The CDR3 loop reads CASSSPPGRGRVHNEQYF. The CDR3 coding sequence is TGTGCCAGCAGTTCCCCCCCGGGGCGGGGGAGAGTCCATAATGAGCAGTACTTC.

The J gene is TRBJ2-3, the V gene TRBV9; 12 bases are shared with TRBD2. V lost 0 bases and J lost 1; bases outside the gene matches: 0. Germline V gives CDR1 SGDLS, CDR2 YYNGEE. The CDR3 contains 16 residues. The CDR3: CASSVGTSGGTDTQYF. For the CDR3, the DNA is TGTGCCAGCAGCGTAGGGACTAGCGGGGGCACAGATACGCAGTATTTT.

The chain carries TRBV28 and TRBJ1-5; D perhaps matches TRBD1 (6 bases). This CDR3 has 13 residues. V gave up 10 bases and J gave up 3 bases, with 13 bases separating them. CDR1 and CDR2 (germline): MDHEN, SYDVKM. The CDR3 is CATASGANQPQHF. Here the CDR3 DNA reads TGTGCCACGGCCTCAGGGGCCAATCAGCCCCAGCATTTT.

This chain uses TRBV4-3 with TRBJ1-2; TRBD1 matches 12 bases. Germline V CDR1 and CDR2: LGHNA, YSLEER. The V and J ends lost 1 base and 6 bases, in that order; junction bases with no gene match: 3. The CDR3 is made up of 15 amino acids. The CDR3 nucleotides read TGCGCCAGCAGCCAAGGGGGGACAGGGGGCCATGGCTACACCTTC. Translating it yields CASSQGGTGGHGYTF.

The chain employs TRBV28 and TRBJ2-5, with D hard to call. TRBJ2-7 explains the end of the DNA better; the J call may be wrong. The germline V gene encodes CDR1 MDHEN and CDR2 SYDVKM. The CDR3 extends over 13 amino acids. The CDR3 DNA follows: TGTGCCAGCAGTTTCAGTTCCGTCTACGAGCAGTACTTC. Translating it yields CASSFSSVYEQYF.

V is TRBV6-1 and J is TRBJ2-5; 7 nucleotides align to TRBD2. Germline V gives CDR1 MNHNS, CDR2 SASEGT. The V and J ends lost 10 bases and 3 bases, in that order; junction bases with no gene match: 5. This CDR3 is built from 12 residues. CDR3 sequence (DNA): TGTGCCACCACGGGGGGAGAAGAGACCCAGTACTTC. It translates to CATTGGEETQYF.

V gene TRBV5-1 combines with J gene TRBJ1-2; TRBD1 might be the D (5 bases). CDR1 SGHRS and CDR2 YFSETQ come from the germline V gene. V was cut by 4 bases and J by 7 bases, with 20 bases left in between. The CDR3 is 15 amino acids. CDR3 loop: CASSAWDGGVGGYTF. Written as DNA, the CDR3 is TGCGCCAGCAGCGCGTGGGACGGGGGAGTAGGTGGCTACACCTTC.

The V and J genes are TRBV7-2 and TRBJ2-7; possibly TRBD2 for D (5 bases). Germline loops: CDR1 SGHTA, CDR2 FQGNSA. CDR3 size: 12 residues. V gave up 7 bases and J gave up 12 bases, with 19 bases separating them. CDR3 in DNA: TGTGCCAGCACCTCCCGACCGGGATTTTTGTACTTC. It encodes CASTSRPGFLYF.

The CDR3: CSARDGESYEQYF. The CDR3 DNA follows: TGCAGTGCTAGAGATGGGGAATCCTACGAGCAGTACTTC. The chain recombines TRBV20-1 with TRBJ2-7; D is uncertain. V was trimmed by 0 bases and J by 1 base, leaving 7 bases between them. The CDR3 consists of 13 residues. CDR1 is DFQATT and CDR2 is SNEGSKA in the germline V gene (reference sequence).

This clonotype was observed a handful of times. The DNA for the CDR3 is TGCAGTGCTAGATCCCTAAGAGAGCAAGAGACCCAGTACTTC. Encoded protein: CSARSLREQETQYF. The chain couples TRBV20-1 to TRBJ2-5; D is ambiguous. The CDR3 is made up of 14 amino acids. V lost 2 bases, J lost 2 bases, and 12 bases lay in between. Germline loops: CDR1 DFQATT, CDR2 SNEGSKA (reference sequence).

This chain joins TRBV20-1 and TRBJ2-7; 9 positions agree with TRBD2. Near its end, the DNA agrees better with TRBJ2-5, so the J call may be wrong. Germline CDR1 and CDR2: DFQATT and SNEGSKA (reference sequence). The CDR3 contains 15 residues. This chain's CDR3 is CSARAIAGAAETQYF. In DNA form, the CDR3 reads TGCAGTGCTAGAGCGATAGCGGGAGCGGCAGAGACCCAGTACTTC.

J is TRBJ2-7 and V is TRBV10-3; 7 bases are shared with TRBD2. The J call is in doubt because the DNA end fits TRBJ2-5 better. Germline assignment: CDR1 ENHRY and CDR2 SYGVKD. This CDR3 comprises 14 residues. CDR3 bases: TGTGCCATCAGTGATGCGGGAGCGGATGGGACCCAGTACTTC. Amino acids: CAISDAGADGTQYF.